Listed below are T cell receptor beta chains from one sample, sequenced in a study of blood T cell repertoires in COVID-19. Assay used: immunoSEQ multiplex PCR; TCRdb lists only in-frame clones, some missing. The sample yields approximately 90,000 clones, about four fifths seen once. Specimen: peripheral blood. The source of these receptors is a man aged 70 or older with COVID-19, enrolled during active disease. Both conserved end residues are part of each CDR3. D genes are given only for firm matches. Only some rows state a clone size, as once, few, many or a class for expanded clones.

j_gene: TRBJ1-3; d_gene: TRBD1; v_gene: TRBV4-2; abundance: -; CDR3aa: CASSQDGDRGGGTIYF; CDR3nt: TGTGCCAGCAGCCAAGATGGGGACAGGGGGGGAGGCACCATATATTTT
j_gene: TRBJ1-1; d_gene: -; v_gene: TRBV7-2; abundance: -; CDR3aa: CASIKGGADTEAFF; CDR3nt: TGTGCCAGCATAAAGGGAGGCGCGGACACTGAAGCTTTCTTT
j_gene: TRBJ2-1; d_gene: TRBD1; v_gene: TRBV5-1; abundance: -; CDR3aa: CASSTQGNNEQFF; CDR3nt: TGCGCCAGCAGCACACAGGGGAACAATGAGCAGTTCTTC
j_gene: TRBJ1-1; d_gene: -; v_gene: TRBV19; abundance: -; CDR3aa: CASSYGRGSVLAEAFF; CDR3nt: TGTGCCAGTAGTTACGGACGGGGAAGCGTATTAGCTGAAGCTTTCTTT
j_gene: TRBJ1-1; d_gene: TRBD1; v_gene: TRBV10-3; abundance: once; CDR3aa: CAISGTGNTEAFF; CDR3nt: TGTGCCATCAGCGGGACAGGCAACACTGAAGCTTTCTTT
j_gene: TRBJ2-5; d_gene: -; v_gene: TRBV12-3/TRBV12-4; abundance: -; CDR3aa: CASSGQGPRTQYF; CDR3nt: TGTGCCAGCAGTGGGCAGGGGCCGAGGACCCAGTACTTC
j_gene: TRBJ2-5; d_gene: -; v_gene: TRBV19; abundance: -; CDR3aa: CASRGTFLKETQYF; CDR3nt: TGTGCCAGTAGGGGGACATTCTTGAAAGAGACCCAGTACTTC
j_gene: TRBJ1-6; d_gene: TRBD1; v_gene: TRBV2; abundance: -; CDR3aa: CASWTGTGGSPLHF; CDR3nt: TGTGCCAGCTGGACGGGGACAGGGGGTTCACCCCTCCACTTT
j_gene: TRBJ1-3; d_gene: -; v_gene: TRBV2; abundance: -; CDR3aa: CASGGGIGVGNTIYF; CDR3nt: TGTGCCAGCGGCGGGGGGATAGGAGTTGGAAACACCATATATTTT
j_gene: TRBJ2-5; d_gene: -; v_gene: TRBV5-4; abundance: -; CDR3aa: CASSLVDSETQYF; CDR3nt: TGTGCCAGCAGCTTGGTAGATAGCGAGACCCAGTACTTC
j_gene: TRBJ1-1; d_gene: -; v_gene: TRBV3-1/TRBV3-2; abundance: -; CDR3aa: CASSLTALNTEAFF; CDR3nt: TGTGCCAGCAGCCTTACTGCCTTAAACACTGAAGCTTTCTTT
j_gene: TRBJ2-3; d_gene: -; v_gene: TRBV5-1; abundance: -; CDR3aa: CASSFEGTDTQYF; CDR3nt: TGCGCCAGCAGCTTTGAGGGCACAGATACGCAGTATTTT